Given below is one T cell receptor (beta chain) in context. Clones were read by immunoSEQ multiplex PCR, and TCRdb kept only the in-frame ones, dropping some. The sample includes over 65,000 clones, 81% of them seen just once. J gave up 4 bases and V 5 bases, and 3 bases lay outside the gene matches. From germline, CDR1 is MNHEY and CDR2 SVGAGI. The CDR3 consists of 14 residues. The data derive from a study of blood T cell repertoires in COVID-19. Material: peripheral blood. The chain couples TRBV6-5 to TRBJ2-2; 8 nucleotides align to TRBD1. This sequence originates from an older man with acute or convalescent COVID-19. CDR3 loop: CASSKDRATGELFF. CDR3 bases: TGTGCCAGCAGTAAGGACAGGGCCACCGGGGAGCTGTTTTTT.